This T cell receptor beta chain was sequenced during a study of blood T cell repertoires in COVID-19. Study context: Material from acute and convalescent COVID-19 was sourced from the United States, Italy and Spain. The cDNA or gDNA used as material had been derived from T cells, B-cell-depleted T cells, or PBMCs.

Original analysis: Quantification of nucleated cells was approximated via reference gene primer amplification. Some clones are missing from TCRdb's copy, which holds only in-frame ones; the method was immunoSEQ multiplex PCR. That table supplies the V and J calls and clone size; D and trimming were determined from the DNA. In the table there are more than 200,000 clones, 80% to 90% of which are singletons. CDR3 length equals 16 residues. V gave up 3 bases and J gave up 7 bases; unmatched junction bases: 13. The V gene's germline CDR1 is SGHKS and CDR2 YYEKEE (reference sequence). V usage is TRBV5-5 and J usage is TRBJ2-1; 7 bases match TRBD2. The material sequenced was peripheral blood. The origin of this receptor is an elderly woman with acute or convalescent COVID-19. CDR3 DNA sequence: TGTGCCAGCAGCTCCGTCGGGGGGTTAGGCAGGAATGAGCAGTTCTTC. Amino acids: CASSSVGGLGRNEQFF.